This T cell receptor (beta chain) came from a study of shared clonotypes between healthy human individuals. Study information: The donors, a couple of women and a few men, were aged 18 to 49.

The sample holds one count of this clone. Its antigen is unknown. Positively selected for CCR7, the CD45RO-negative cells used as naive CD8 cells excluded terminally differentiated effector memory CD45RA+ cells. V was pared by 4 bases and J by 5 bases, with 4 bases of the junction left unmatched. Germline values: CDR1 MNHEY, CDR2 SMNVEV (reference sequence). This CDR3 has 15 residues. Some clones are missing from TCRdb's copy, which holds only in-frame ones; the method was immunoSEQ multiplex PCR. The data hold about 2.2 million clones, with 90% to 95% observed a single time. Study-wide findings and caveats: Relative to clonotypes present in all four donors, those not shared had lower generation probabilities. Sample collection involved blood only; tissue repertoires are likely different.

The specimen was naive CD8+ T cells from PBMCs. The TCR originated in a man between 18 and 35 years old in good health. Some clones in this sample may be carry-over from other donors' samples. The chain uses TRBV27 and TRBJ2-5; 13 positions agree with TRBD2. CDR3 sequence reads: CASSSGTSGTETQYF. CDR3 DNA: TGTGCCAGCAGTTCGGGGACTAGCGGGACGGAGACCCAGTACTTC.